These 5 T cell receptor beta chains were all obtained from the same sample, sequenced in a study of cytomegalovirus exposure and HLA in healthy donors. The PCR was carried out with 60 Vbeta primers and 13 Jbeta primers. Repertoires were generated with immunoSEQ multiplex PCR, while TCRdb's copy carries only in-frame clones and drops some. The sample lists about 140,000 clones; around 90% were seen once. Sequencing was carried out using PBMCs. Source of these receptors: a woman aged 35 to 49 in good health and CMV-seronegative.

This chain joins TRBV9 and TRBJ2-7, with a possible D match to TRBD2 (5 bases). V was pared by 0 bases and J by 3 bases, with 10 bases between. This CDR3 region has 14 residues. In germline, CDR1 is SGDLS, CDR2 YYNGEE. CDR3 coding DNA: TGTGCCAGCAGCGTAGCGGGCGGGTTCTACGAGCAGTACTTC. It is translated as CASSVAGGFYEQYF.

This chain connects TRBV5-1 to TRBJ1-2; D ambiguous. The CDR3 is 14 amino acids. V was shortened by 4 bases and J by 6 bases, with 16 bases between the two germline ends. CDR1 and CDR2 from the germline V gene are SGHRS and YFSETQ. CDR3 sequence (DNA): TGCGCCAGCAGCGAGTTGGGAGGGCTCGATGGCTACACCTTC. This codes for CASSELGGLDGYTF.

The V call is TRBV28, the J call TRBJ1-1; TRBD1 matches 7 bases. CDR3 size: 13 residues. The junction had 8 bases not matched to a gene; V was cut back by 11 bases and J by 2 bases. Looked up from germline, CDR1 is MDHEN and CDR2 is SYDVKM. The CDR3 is CAYKRDSNTEAFF. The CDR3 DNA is TGTGCCTACAAAAGGGACAGCAACACTGAAGCTTTCTTT.

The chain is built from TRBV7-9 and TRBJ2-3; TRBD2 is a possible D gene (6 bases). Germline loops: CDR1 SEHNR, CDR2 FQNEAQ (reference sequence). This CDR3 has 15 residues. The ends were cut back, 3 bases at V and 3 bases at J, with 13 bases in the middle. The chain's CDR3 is CASSLVPGVTDTQYF. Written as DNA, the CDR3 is TGTGCCAGCAGCTTGGTGCCGGGAGTAACAGATACGCAGTATTTT.

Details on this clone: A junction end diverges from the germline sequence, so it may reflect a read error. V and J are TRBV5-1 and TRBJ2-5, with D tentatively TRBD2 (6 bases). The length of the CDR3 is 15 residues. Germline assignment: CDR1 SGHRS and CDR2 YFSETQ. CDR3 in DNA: TGCGCCAGCAGCCTGGGGGGAGGCACGCAAGGGACCCAGTACTTC. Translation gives CASSLGGGTQGTQYF.